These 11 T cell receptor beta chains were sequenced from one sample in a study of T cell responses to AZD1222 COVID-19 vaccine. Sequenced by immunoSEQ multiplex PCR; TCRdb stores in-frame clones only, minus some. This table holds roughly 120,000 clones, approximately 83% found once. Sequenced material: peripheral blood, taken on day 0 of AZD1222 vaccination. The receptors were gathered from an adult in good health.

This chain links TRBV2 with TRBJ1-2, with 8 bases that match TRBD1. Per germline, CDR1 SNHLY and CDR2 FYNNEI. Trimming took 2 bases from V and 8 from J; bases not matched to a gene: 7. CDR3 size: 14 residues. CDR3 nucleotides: TGTGCCAGCAGTGAACTCGGACAGGGAGAGGGCTACACCTTC. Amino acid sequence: CASSELGQGEGYTF. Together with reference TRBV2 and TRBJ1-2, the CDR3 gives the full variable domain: EPEVTQTPSHQVTQMGQEVILRCVPISNHLYFYWYRQILGQKVEFLVSFYNNEISEKSEIFDDQFSVERPDGSNFTLKIRSTKLEDSAMYFCASSELGQGEGYTFGSGTRLTVV.

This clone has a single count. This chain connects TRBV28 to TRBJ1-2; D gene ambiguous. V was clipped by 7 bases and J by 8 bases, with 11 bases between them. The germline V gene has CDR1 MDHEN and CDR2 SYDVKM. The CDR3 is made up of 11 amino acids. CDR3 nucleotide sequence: TGTGCCAGCAATCATCGTGGAGGCTACACCTTC. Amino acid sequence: CASNHRGGYTF.

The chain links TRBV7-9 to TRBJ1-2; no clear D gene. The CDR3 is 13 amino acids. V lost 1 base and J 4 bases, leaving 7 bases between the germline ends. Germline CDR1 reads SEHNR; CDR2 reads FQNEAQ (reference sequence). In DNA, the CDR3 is TGTGCCAGCAGCTTAGGAAACAGCTATGGCTACACCTTC. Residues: CASSLGNSYGYTF. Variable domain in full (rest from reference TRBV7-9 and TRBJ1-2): DTGVSQNPRHKITKRGQNVTFRCDPISEHNRLYWYRQTLGQGPEFLTYFQNEAQLEKSRLLSDRFSAERPKGSFSTLEIQRTEQGDSAMYLCASSLGNSYGYTFGSGTRLTVV.

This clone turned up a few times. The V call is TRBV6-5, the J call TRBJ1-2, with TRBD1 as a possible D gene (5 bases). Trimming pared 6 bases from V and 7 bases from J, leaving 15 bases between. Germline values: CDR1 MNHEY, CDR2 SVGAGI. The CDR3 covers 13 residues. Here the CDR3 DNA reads TGTGCCAGCAGCCCAGACTCCGGGGCTGGCTACACCTTC. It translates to CASSPDSGAGYTF.

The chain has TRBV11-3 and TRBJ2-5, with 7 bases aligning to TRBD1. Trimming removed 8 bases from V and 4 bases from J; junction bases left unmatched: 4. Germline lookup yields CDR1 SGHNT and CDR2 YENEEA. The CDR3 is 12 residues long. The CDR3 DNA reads TGTGCCAGCCGCAAGGGGGCAGAGACCCAGTACTTC. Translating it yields CASRKGAETQYF.

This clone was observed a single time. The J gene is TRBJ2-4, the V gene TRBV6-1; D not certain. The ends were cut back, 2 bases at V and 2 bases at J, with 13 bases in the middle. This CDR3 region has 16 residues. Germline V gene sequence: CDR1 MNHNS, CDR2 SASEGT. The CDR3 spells CASSELDRITKNIQYF. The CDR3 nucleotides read TGTGCCAGCAGTGAACTCGATAGGATTACCAAAAACATTCAGTACTTC.

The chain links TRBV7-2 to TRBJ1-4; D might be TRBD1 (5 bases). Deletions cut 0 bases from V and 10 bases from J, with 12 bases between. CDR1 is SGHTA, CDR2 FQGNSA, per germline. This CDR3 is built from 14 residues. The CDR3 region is CASSLAREEGKLFF. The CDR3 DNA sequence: TGTGCCAGCAGCTTAGCCAGGGAAGAAGGAAAACTGTTTTTT. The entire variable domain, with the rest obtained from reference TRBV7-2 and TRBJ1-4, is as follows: GAGVSQSPSNKVTEKGKDVELRCDPISGHTALYWYRQSLGQGLEFLIYFQGNSAPDKSGLPSDRFSAERTGGSVSTLTIQRTQQEDSAVYLCASSLAREEGKLFFGSGTQLSVL.

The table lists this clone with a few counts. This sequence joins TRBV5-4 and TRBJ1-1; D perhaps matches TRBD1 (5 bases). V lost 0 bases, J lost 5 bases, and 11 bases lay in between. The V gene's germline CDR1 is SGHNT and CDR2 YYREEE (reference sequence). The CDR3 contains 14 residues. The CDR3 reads CASSLEGMRTEAFF. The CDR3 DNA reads TGTGCCAGCAGCTTGGAGGGGATGAGAACTGAAGCTTTCTTT. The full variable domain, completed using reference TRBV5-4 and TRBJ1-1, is ETGVTQSPTHLIKTRGQQVTLRCSSQSGHNTVSWYQQALGQGPQFIFQYYREEENGRGNFPPRFSGLQFPNYSSELNVNALELDDSALYLCASSLEGMRTEAFFGQGTRLTVV.

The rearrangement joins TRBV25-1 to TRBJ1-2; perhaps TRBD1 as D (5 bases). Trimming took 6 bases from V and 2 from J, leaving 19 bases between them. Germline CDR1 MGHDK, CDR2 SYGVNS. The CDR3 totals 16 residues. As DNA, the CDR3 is TGTGCCAGCAGCACATCACTCGCCCGGGGGAACTATGGCTACACCTTC. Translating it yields CASSTSLARGNYGYTF.

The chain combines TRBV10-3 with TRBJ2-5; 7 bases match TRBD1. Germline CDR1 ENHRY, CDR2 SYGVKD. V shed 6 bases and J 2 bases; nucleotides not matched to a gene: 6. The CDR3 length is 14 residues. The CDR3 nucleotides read TGTGCCATCAGCCAAAGACAGGGACAAGAGACCCAGTACTTC. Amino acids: CAISQRQGQETQYF.

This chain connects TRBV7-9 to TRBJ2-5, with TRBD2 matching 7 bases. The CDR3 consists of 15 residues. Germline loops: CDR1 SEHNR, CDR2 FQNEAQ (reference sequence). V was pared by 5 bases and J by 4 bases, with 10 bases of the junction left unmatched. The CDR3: CASSLGRVLRETQYF. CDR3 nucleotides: TGTGCCAGCAGCCTAGGGAGGGTGCTGAGAGAGACCCAGTACTTC.